Each of the 21 T cell receptor beta chains below was sequenced from the same sample in a study of multiple sclerosis patients with progressive multifocal leukoencephalopathy. Assay: immunoSEQ multiplex PCR; the TCRdb copy retains only in-frame clones and omits some. Among about 30,000 clones listed, about 91% were seen once. Documented time point: before natalizumab initiation. The sequencing sample was made of PBMCs. The receptor source for this set is a man aged 25 to 45 with multiple sclerosis.

The V call is TRBV7-8, the J call TRBJ1-2; 8 bases line up with TRBD1. Germline-derived CDR1 and CDR2 are SGHVS and FQNEAQ. After removal of 2 bases from V and 2 bases from J, the junction contained 7 bases not matched to a gene. The length of the CDR3 is 16 residues. The CDR3 region is CASSLTPTGVNYGYTF. CDR3 DNA sequence: TGTGCCAGCAGCTTAACGCCGACAGGGGTGAACTATGGCTACACCTTC.

This chain connects TRBV18 to TRBJ1-3, with D possibly TRBD1 on 5 matching bases. Germline CDR1 KGHSH, CDR2 LQKENI. This CDR3 has 16 residues. Trimming removed 3 bases at V and 0 bases at J, with 12 bases between. The CDR3 DNA is TGTGCCAGCTCACCCGGGGGGACCTCCTCTGGAAACACCATATATTTT. Residues: CASSPGGTSSGNTIYF.

The CDR3 nucleotides read TGTGCCAGCAGCTTGGTAGGATCGAACACTGAAGCTTTCTTT. It yields the protein CASSLVGSNTEAFF. The V call is TRBV5-4, the J call TRBJ1-1; no definite D call. The V gene's germline CDR1 is SGHNT and CDR2 YYREEE (reference sequence). The V end lost 0 bases, the J end lost 1 base, and 7 bases lay between the germline ends. The CDR3 contains 14 residues.

V and J are TRBV27 and TRBJ2-5; TRBD2 matches at 10 bases. Germline CDR1 and CDR2: MNHEY and SMNVEV (reference sequence). V dropped 3 bases and J dropped 4; count of bases not matched to a gene: 8. CDR3 size: 16 residues. For the CDR3, the DNA is TGTGCCAGCAGTTTGAGGGCTAGCGGGAGTGTAGAGACCCAGTACTTC. It yields the protein CASSLRASGSVETQYF.

The chain recombines TRBV18 with TRBJ1-3; D not certain. Germline V lookup: CDR1 KGHSH, CDR2 LQKENI. Trimming shortened V by 0 bases and J by 4 bases, and 19 bases separated the two germline ends. CDR3 length: 18 amino acids. This chain's CDR3 is CASSPPGRISTWGNTIYF. The CDR3 region has the DNA TGTGCCAGCTCACCACCGGGGAGGATTTCTACTTGGGGAAACACCATATATTTT.

This clone came up a few times. The V gene is TRBV7-9, the J gene TRBJ2-1; 11 bases fit TRBD2. Per germline, CDR1 SEHNR and CDR2 FQNEAQ (reference sequence). The CDR3 has 14 amino acids. Germline trimming cut 10 bases from V and 8 bases from J; bases unmatched to any gene: 10. In nucleotides, the CDR3 is TGTGCCAAGCAAGATAGCGGGAGGGGGTATGAGCAGTTCTTC. As protein: CAKQDSGRGYEQFF.

The J gene is TRBJ2-1, the V gene TRBV10-3; TRBD1 aligns across 9 bases. Germline V lookup: CDR1 ENHRY, CDR2 SYGVKD. The length of the CDR3 is 13 residues. V trimming: 6 bases; J trimming: 6 bases; junction bases outside the gene matches: 3. Here the CDR3 reads CAIRDRGGNEQFF. The CDR3 DNA is TGTGCCATCAGGGACAGGGGAGGCAATGAGCAGTTCTTC.

The genes are TRBV4-2 and TRBJ2-1; 8 bases agree with TRBD2. The CDR3 runs 13 residues. Germline CDR1 and CDR2: LGHNA and YNFKEQ. Germline trimming cut 4 bases from V and 12 bases from J; bases unmatched to any gene: 8. The CDR3 region is CASSPHPGLAQFF. The CDR3 DNA reads TGTGCCAGCAGCCCGCACCCCGGACTAGCGCAGTTCTTC.

This clone was seen once. This chain links TRBV4-3 with TRBJ2-7; D call uncertain. Germline V gene sequence: CDR1 LGHNA, CDR2 YSLEER. The CDR3 runs 13 residues. V lost 0 bases to trimming and J lost 3 bases, with 6 bases between them. The CDR3 DNA reads as TGCGCCAGCAGCCAAGAAATAGGCTACGAGCAGTACTTC. Translating gives CASSQEIGYEQYF.

The V and J genes are TRBV10-2 and TRBJ2-2; D gene ambiguous. The CDR3 sequence is 16 residues long. V lost 0 bases and J lost 3, with 11 bases in between. The V gene's germline CDR1 is WSHSY and CDR2 SAAADI. The CDR3 DNA reads as TGCGCCAGCAGTGAGTCGAGTACTTTCTACACCGGGGAGCTGTTTTTT. It is translated as CASSESSTFYTGELFF.

The chain uses TRBV18 and TRBJ1-1; D gene ambiguous. The CDR3 extends over 13 amino acids. Trimming shortened V by 3 bases and J by 0 bases, and 5 bases separated the two germline ends. Germline values: CDR1 KGHSH, CDR2 LQKENI. CDR3 sequence reads: CASSPKVNTEAFF. The CDR3 region has the DNA TGTGCCAGCTCACCGAAGGTGAACACTGAAGCTTTCTTT.

V usage is TRBV5-4 and J usage is TRBJ2-3, with 7 bases aligning to TRBD2. CDR1 SGHNT and CDR2 YYREEE come from the germline V gene (reference sequence). There are 14 residues in the CDR3. The V gene end was trimmed by 4 bases and the J gene end by 2 bases; junction bases not matched to a gene: 4. For the CDR3, the DNA is TGTGCCAGCAGCCCCGGGACTAACACAGATACGCAGTATTTT. It is translated as CASSPGTNTDTQYF.

The CDR3 protein is CASSQSQDRNYEQYF. DNA of the CDR3: TGTGCCAGCAGCCAATCCCAAGACAGAAACTACGAGCAGTACTTC. This chain connects TRBV16 to TRBJ2-7, with D possibly matching TRBD1 (5 bases). Germline V gives CDR1 KGHSY, CDR2 FQNENV. V was pared by 0 bases and J by 3 bases, with 12 bases between. The CDR3 extends over 15 amino acids.

The chain links TRBV11-3 to TRBJ2-2, with 8 bases fitting TRBD1. V lost 0 bases to trimming and J lost 2 bases; unmatched junction nucleotides: 8. Germline V gene data show CDR1 as SGHNT and CDR2 as YENEEA. The CDR3 runs 18 residues. The CDR3: CASSLERRDRFNTGELFF. The CDR3 DNA reads as TGTGCCAGCAGCTTAGAGAGACGGGACAGGTTTAACACCGGGGAGCTGTTTTTT. The entire variable domain, with the rest obtained from reference TRBV11-3 and TRBJ2-2, is as follows: EAGVVQSPRYKIIEKKQPVAFWCNPISGHNTLYWYLQNLGQGPELLIRYENEEAVDDSQLPKDRFSAERLKGVDSTLKIQPAELGDSAVYLCASSLERRDRFNTGELFFGEGSRLTVL.

The genes are TRBV6-4 and TRBJ2-1; a weak D match, TRBD2 (6 bases). Trimming took off 3 bases at V and 12 bases at J, with 12 bases between the two ends. Germline V lookup: CDR1 MRHNA, CDR2 SNTAGT. This CDR3 is 12 amino acids long. CDR3 DNA: TGTGCCAGCAGTGAACAGGAGGGAAGGCAGTTCTTC. This sequence encodes CASSEQEGRQFF.

This chain connects TRBV29-1 to TRBJ2-1; TRBD2 agrees at 7 bases. Germline V lookup: CDR1 SQVTM, CDR2 ANQGSEA. With V trimmed by 8 bases and J by 5 bases, 6 bases remained unmatched. There are 12 residues in the CDR3. Here the CDR3 reads CSLGDYNNEQFF. The CDR3 bases are TGCAGCTTGGGGGACTATAACAATGAGCAGTTCTTC.

This chain joins TRBV7-2 and TRBJ1-2; D unclear. Germline V gene data show CDR1 as SGHTA and CDR2 as FQGNSA. The ends were cut back, 4 bases at V and 7 bases at J, with 16 bases in the middle. This CDR3 contains 14 residues. CDR3 protein: CASSSGTADFGYTF. CDR3 DNA: TGTGCCAGCAGCTCCGGTACGGCCGATTTTGGCTACACCTTC. The whole variable domain, filled in from reference TRBV7-2 and TRBJ1-2, reads GAGVSQSPSNKVTEKGKDVELRCDPISGHTALYWYRQSLGQGLEFLIYFQGNSAPDKSGLPSDRFSAERTGGSVSTLTIQRTQQEDSAVYLCASSSGTADFGYTFGSGTRLTVV.

This chain uses TRBV7-2 with TRBJ2-1; 13 bases align to TRBD2. Germline CDR1 SGHTA, CDR2 FQGNSA. V was clipped by 6 bases and J by 7 bases; unmatched bases: 6. This CDR3 is 15 amino acids long. In nucleotides, the CDR3 is TGTGCCAGCAGTTCCTCGGGACTAGCGGGGAATGAGCAGTTCTTC. As protein: CASSSSGLAGNEQFF.

V and J are TRBV7-3 and TRBJ2-1; TRBD2 matches 9 bases. Trimming took 1 base from V and 2 from J; bases not matched to a gene: 18. CDR1 is SGHTA, CDR2 FQGTGA, per germline. The CDR3 extends over 21 amino acids. CDR3 residues: CASSLIGTSSPRGAPYNEQFF. CDR3 coding DNA: TGTGCCAGCAGCTTAATTGGGACTAGCAGCCCCCGTGGGGCACCCTACAATGAGCAGTTCTTC.

The rearrangement joins TRBV27 to TRBJ2-1; 7 bases align to TRBD2. The CDR3 is 14 amino acids. Germline trimming cut 8 bases from V and 3 bases from J; bases unmatched to any gene: 7. Germline V lookup: CDR1 MNHEY, CDR2 SMNVEV (reference sequence). The CDR3, as DNA: TGTGCCAGCTCGGGGAGGGCGCTCTACAATGAGCAGTTCTTC. Protein sequence: CASSGRALYNEQFF.

The V call is TRBV6-5, the J call TRBJ2-7, with 9 nucleotides matching TRBD1. The CDR3 covers 13 residues. CDR1 and CDR2 (germline): MNHEY, SVGAGI. V shed 7 bases, J shed 1 base, and the junction held 2 bases outside the gene matches. CDR3 sequence reads: CASIGTGSYEQYF. The CDR3 coding sequence is TGTGCCAGCATTGGGACAGGGTCCTACGAGCAGTACTTC.